Below, 25 T cell receptor beta chains from the same sample are listed, as sequenced in a study of Ad26.COV2.S vaccination and SARS-CoV-2 variants. Treatment given: 15 to 20 received Ad26.COV2.S at low or high dose, single or two shots; about 5 received placebo; per-sample allocation not given. Day 63 after the first injection of vaccine or placebo was the sampling time. Produced via immunoSEQ multiplex PCR; TCRdb's table is partial and in-frame only. The sample lists some 410,000 clones, about 90% occurring once. The sample here was peripheral blood, taken in a trial of Ad26.COV2.S vaccine versus placebo. These receptors were obtained from a person aged 18 to 65 who received the Ad26.COV2.S COVID-19 vaccine or a placebo.

The V gene is TRBV12-3 or TRBV12-4, the J gene TRBJ1-2; TRBD1 might be the D (5 bases). CDR3 size: 13 residues. Deletions cut 6 bases from V and 4 bases from J, with 12 bases between. CDR3 DNA sequence: TGTGCCAGCAGAGCGGGGGTGTCCTATGGCTACACCTTC. Encoded protein: CASRAGVSYGYTF.

This chain links TRBV9 with TRBJ1-2; D gene ambiguous. The CDR3 sequence is 11 residues long. Trimming removed 4 bases from V and 4 bases from J, with 5 bases in between. Germline values: CDR1 SGDLS, CDR2 YYNGEE. CDR3 DNA: TGTGCCAGCAGCCGCCTCTATGGCTACACCTTC. As protein: CASSRLYGYTF.

The chain is built from TRBV12-5 and TRBJ2-2; 10 bases align to TRBD1. Per germline, CDR1 LGHNT and CDR2 FRNRAP. The CDR3 is made up of 13 amino acids. With 7 bases clipped from V and 6 bases from J, the junction kept 2 bases outside the gene matches. The CDR3 loop reads CASAGTGAGELFF. CDR3 in DNA: TGTGCTAGTGCCGGGACAGGGGCCGGGGAGCTGTTTTTT.

V usage is TRBV19 and J usage is TRBJ1-1; a weak D match, TRBD1 (6 bases). Trimming removed 4 bases at V and 1 base at J, with 10 bases between. Germline V gene data show CDR1 as LNHDA and CDR2 as SQIVND (reference sequence). The CDR3 contains 14 residues. CDR3 nucleotides: TGTGCCAGTAGTACGGGACAATGGAACACTGAAGCTTTCTTT. Its protein is CASSTGQWNTEAFF.

The chain has TRBV29-1 and TRBJ2-5; tentatively, D is TRBD2 (5 bases). Germline V gives CDR1 SQVTM, CDR2 ANQGSEA. The CDR3 runs 12 residues. Trimming took off 4 bases at V and 4 bases at J, with 10 bases between the two ends. CDR3 nucleotide sequence: TGCAGCGTTGGTCCCAGCGGAGAGACCCAGTACTTC. This sequence encodes CSVGPSGETQYF.

This chain connects TRBV28 to TRBJ1-2; D unresolved. V dropped 5 bases and J dropped 6 bases, with 13 bases sitting between them. This CDR3 is 13 amino acids long. Germline assignment: CDR1 MDHEN and CDR2 SYDVKM. CDR3 protein: CASSGPGGDGYTF. The CDR3, as DNA: TGTGCCAGCAGTGGTCCGGGTGGGGATGGCTACACCTTC.

This chain links TRBV18 with TRBJ2-1, with 16 nucleotides matching TRBD2. Looked up from germline, CDR1 is KGHSH and CDR2 is LQKENI. The CDR3 length is 18 residues. Trimming cost V 6 bases and J 5 bases; bases outside gene matches: 10. The chain's CDR3 is CASSPPGLAGGIHNEQFF. The CDR3 bases are TGTGCCAGCTCGCCCCCGGGACTAGCGGGGGGGATCCACAATGAGCAGTTCTTC.

The J gene is TRBJ1-5, the V gene TRBV7-2; D is possibly TRBD1 (5 bases). The CDR3 totals 16 residues. V gave up 5 bases and J gave up 5 bases, with 19 bases separating them. Per germline, CDR1 SGHTA and CDR2 FQGNSA. Here the CDR3 DNA reads TGTGCCAGCAGCGGGGGAGTAGGGACTTGGGATCAGCCCCAGCATTTT. Translation gives CASSGGVGTWDQPQHF.

This clone was seen just once. The chain joins TRBV28 to TRBJ1-6, with 9 bases matching TRBD1. The V segment lost 5 bases and the J segment 7 bases; nucleotides outside the gene matches: 6. This CDR3 comprises 15 residues. From germline, CDR1 is MDHEN and CDR2 SYDVKM. The CDR3 is CASSTRTGVNSPLHF. CDR3 sequence (DNA): TGTGCCAGCAGTACCCGGACAGGGGTCAATTCACCCCTCCACTTT.

The chain joins TRBV7-2 to TRBJ2-1; 7 bases match TRBD2. Trimming took 3 bases from V and 5 from J; bases not matched to a gene: 7. The CDR3 totals 15 residues. Per the germline V gene, CDR1 is SGHTA and CDR2 is FQGNSA. CDR3 DNA sequence: TGTGCCAGCAGCTTTGGCGGGGGTTTCAACAATGAGCAGTTCTTC. This codes for CASSFGGGFNNEQFF.

This rearrangement joins TRBV19 to TRBJ1-5, with unresolved D. Germline values: CDR1 LNHDA, CDR2 SQIVND (reference sequence). With 9 bases removed from V and 1 base from J, the gap between germline ends came to 25 bases. This CDR3 comprises 18 residues. The chain's CDR3 is CASSAGWRYLRSNQPQHF. CDR3 coding DNA: TGTGCCAGCTCCGCGGGTTGGCGGTACTTAAGGAGCAATCAGCCCCAGCATTTT.

The genes are TRBV6-5 and TRBJ1-5; maybe TRBD1 (5 bases). This CDR3 spans 14 amino acids. Germline values: CDR1 MNHEY, CDR2 SVGAGI. Trimming shortened V by 4 bases and J by 3 bases, and 10 bases separated the two germline ends. The CDR3 DNA follows: TGTGCCAGCAGTTCCTGGGGGGACAATCAGCCCCAGCATTTT. This codes for CASSSWGDNQPQHF.

V usage is TRBV7-4 and J usage is TRBJ1-1; D call uncertain. V was clipped by 1 base and J by 1 base, with 10 bases between them. The CDR3 has 15 residues. Germline values: CDR1 SGHVT, CDR2 SQSDAQ. CDR3 coding DNA: TGTGCCAGCAGCTTAGAGGTCAACAGGAACACTGAAGCTTTCTTT. This translates into CASSLEVNRNTEAFF.

V usage is TRBV24-1 and J usage is TRBJ1-2; D perhaps matches TRBD1 (6 bases). Trimming took 4 bases from V and 5 from J, leaving 10 bases between them. This CDR3 comprises 13 residues. CDR1 is KGHDR and CDR2 is SFDVKD in the germline V gene. This CDR3 reads CATSDPGQYGYTF. CDR3 bases: TGTGCCACCAGTGACCCCGGACAGTATGGCTACACCTTC.

This sequence joins TRBV7-2 and TRBJ2-1; perhaps D is TRBD1 or TRBD2 (5 bases each). This CDR3 has 14 residues. Trimming cost V 1 base and J 6 bases, with 10 bases left between them. Germline V CDR1 and CDR2: SGHTA, FQGNSA. The CDR3 sequence: CASSLGRDGNEQFF. CDR3 DNA sequence: TGTGCCAGCAGCTTAGGCAGGGACGGCAATGAGCAGTTCTTC.

The V gene is TRBV19, the J gene TRBJ2-4; TRBD1 matches at 9 bases. Germline V lookup: CDR1 LNHDA, CDR2 SQIVND (reference sequence). The CDR3 extends over 16 amino acids. After removal of 5 bases from V and 3 bases from J, the junction contained 8 bases not matched to a gene. This CDR3 is CASSDPSTGGKNIQYF. The CDR3 DNA reads as TGTGCCAGTAGTGATCCGTCGACAGGGGGCAAAAACATTCAGTACTTC.

In its sample, this clone was seen a few times. The chain employs TRBV11-2 and TRBJ1-1; the D is unclear. This CDR3 is 11 amino acids long. Germline lookup yields CDR1 SGHAT and CDR2 FQNNGV. V was cut by 5 bases and J by 6 bases, with 7 bases left in between. The CDR3 DNA reads TGTGCCAGCAGCCCTAACTCTGAAGCTTTCTTT. It encodes CASSPNSEAFF.

The gene calls are TRBV12-5 and TRBJ1-1; D possibly corresponds to TRBD1 (5 bases). The CDR3 extends over 17 amino acids. The germline V gene encodes CDR1 LGHNT and CDR2 FRNRAP. V gave up 3 bases and J gave up 4 bases, with 21 bases separating them. CDR3 DNA sequence: TGTGCTAGTGGTTTAATTACGGGACCTCGGGTGGGCACTGAAGCTTTCTTT. Protein sequence: CASGLITGPRVGTEAFF.

This clone occurred once. V usage is TRBV5-1 and J usage is TRBJ2-2; D not resolved. Trimming stripped 0 bases from V and 0 bases from J, with 6 bases between. Germline lookup yields CDR1 SGHRS and CDR2 YFSETQ. This CDR3 contains 15 residues. The CDR3 is CASSLVPANTGELFF. The CDR3 region has the DNA TGCGCCAGCAGCTTGGTCCCAGCGAACACCGGGGAGCTGTTTTTT. Based on the CDR3 plus reference TRBV5-1 and TRBJ2-2, the full variable domain is KAGVTQTPRYLIKTRGQQVTLSCSPISGHRSVSWYQQTPGQGLQFLFEYFSETQRNKGNFPGRFSGRQFSNSRSEMNVSTLELGDSALYLCASSLVPANTGELFFGEGSRLTVL.

This chain links TRBV15 with TRBJ2-7; tentative D call: TRBD2 (5 bases). Germline loops: CDR1 LNHNV, CDR2 YYDKDF (reference sequence). The CDR3 loop spans 16 amino acids. Deletions cut 1 base from V and 3 bases from J, with 16 bases between. DNA of the CDR3: TGTGCCACCAGCAGAGCCCCCCAAGAGGGAGTCTACGAGCAGTACTTC. Protein product: CATSRAPQEGVYEQYF. Complete variable domain (other parts from reference TRBV15 and TRBJ2-7): DAMVIQNPRYQVTQFGKPVTLSCSQTLNHNVMYWYQQKSSQAPKLLFHYYDKDFNNEADTPDNFQSRRPNTSFCFLDIRSPGLGDTAMYLCATSRAPQEGVYEQYFGPGTRLTVT.

The genes are TRBV4-3 and TRBJ1-2, with TRBD1 matching over 9 bases. V was pared by 5 bases and J by 3 bases, with 7 bases of the junction left unmatched. Per germline, CDR1 LGHNA and CDR2 YSLEER. The CDR3 loop spans 15 amino acids. CDR3 nucleotide sequence: TGCGCCAGCAGCTACGGGACAGGGTTTGACTATGGCTACACCTTC. Translating gives CASSYGTGFDYGYTF.

Concerning this clone: In the same sample, other DNA sequences code for this CDR3. The CDR3 here is CASSQDRGNYEQYF. CDR3 nucleotides: TGCGCCAGCAGCCAAGATCGGGGGAACTACGAGCAGTACTTC. This chain uses TRBV4-3 with TRBJ2-7; D may be TRBD2 (6 bases). CDR1 and CDR2 from the germline V gene are LGHNA and YSLEER. CDR3 length equals 14 residues. V dropped 0 bases and J dropped 3 bases, with 9 bases sitting between them.

J is TRBJ2-1 and V is TRBV7-9; D is possibly TRBD2 (7 bases). This CDR3 spans 18 amino acids. V lost 5 bases, J lost 0 bases, and 20 bases lay in between. Looked up from germline, CDR1 is SEHNR and CDR2 is FQNEAQ (reference sequence). DNA for the CDR3: TGTGCCAGCAGCCCGTTCCCGCGGGGGCCAACCTCCTACAATGAGCAGTTCTTC. This codes for CASSPFPRGPTSYNEQFF. The variable domain in full, completed from reference TRBV7-9 and TRBJ2-1, reads DTGVSQNPRHKITKRGQNVTFRCDPISEHNRLYWYRQTLGQGPEFLTYFQNEAQLEKSRLLSDRFSAERPKGSFSTLEIQRTEQGDSAMYLCASSPFPRGPTSYNEQFFGPGTRLTVL.

The rearrangement joins TRBV10-1 to TRBJ2-3; tentatively, D is TRBD1 or TRBD2 (5 bases each). Looked up from germline, CDR1 is WNHNN and CDR2 is SYGVQD (reference sequence). Deletions cut 7 bases from V and 4 bases from J, with 18 bases between. The CDR3 covers 15 residues. The CDR3 loop reads CASKPGPGAADTQYF. As DNA, the CDR3 is TGCGCCAGCAAGCCGGGACCCGGGGCGGCAGATACGCAGTATTTT.

A single count supports this clone. The chain has TRBV23-1 and TRBJ1-4, with D tentatively TRBD1 (5 bases). TRBV23-1 is labeled an ORF, and its function is uncertain. The CDR3 runs 19 residues. V was clipped by 0 bases and J by 2 bases, with 19 bases between them. CDR3 DNA: TGCGCCAGCAGTCAATCTTACGGGGGGAGTTGGGTTACTAATGAAAAACTGTTTTTT. This encodes CASSQSYGGSWVTNEKLFF.